One and the same sample provided the 17 T cell receptor beta chains below, sequenced in a study of Ad26.COV2.S vaccination and SARS-CoV-2 variants. Libraries were prepared by immunoSEQ multiplex PCR; TCRdb keeps only in-frame clonotypes and omits some of them. The table lists 150,000 to 200,000 clones, around nine tenths of them singletons, with less than 6% in the top ten. The sample in question was peripheral blood, obtained after recovery from COVID-19. These receptors all stem from a human donor who had recovered from COVID-19.

The V call is TRBV30, the J call TRBJ1-4; the match to TRBD1 covers 9 bases. V lost 5 bases to trimming and J lost 10 bases; unmatched junction nucleotides: 8. CDR3 length: 13 amino acids. The V gene's germline CDR1 is GTSNPN and CDR2 SVGIG (reference sequence). CDR3 amino acids: CAWGDRVMGKLFF. CDR3 coding DNA: TGTGCCTGGGGGGACAGGGTTATGGGAAAACTGTTTTTT.

The V gene is TRBV2, the J gene TRBJ2-3; 8 positions agree with TRBD2. J lost 1 base, V lost 7 bases, and 4 bases had no gene match. Germline loops: CDR1 SNHLY, CDR2 FYNNEI. CDR3 length: 14 amino acids. The CDR3 protein is CASTPREGTDTQYF. The CDR3 DNA reads TGTGCCAGCACTCCGCGGGAGGGCACAGATACGCAGTATTTT. Complete variable domain (other parts from reference TRBV2 and TRBJ2-3): EPEVTQTPSHQVTQMGQEVILRCVPISNHLYFYWYRQILGQKVEFLVSFYNNEISEKSEIFDDQFSVERPDGSNFTLKIRSTKLEDSAMYFCASTPREGTDTQYFGPGTRLTVL.

CDR3 DNA: TGTGCTAGTCGAGAAGGGACGAGGGGCGGGGAGCTGTTTTTT. This sequence encodes CASREGTRGGELFF. The rearrangement links TRBV12-5 to TRBJ2-2, with D tentatively TRBD1 or TRBD2 (5 bases each). CDR1 is LGHNT and CDR2 is FRNRAP in the germline V gene. This CDR3 spans 14 amino acids. Trimming removed 8 bases from V and 7 bases from J, with 17 bases in between.

Only a few counts were recorded for this clone. This chain joins TRBV19 and TRBJ1-2, with D perhaps TRBD1 (5 bases). Germline V gene lookup returns CDR1 LNHDA and CDR2 SQIVND (reference sequence). Between the trimmed V and J ends, which lost 5 bases and 4 bases, there was a span of 20 bases. CDR3 length: 16 residues. The CDR3 region has the DNA TGTGCCAGTAGTTTATCACGGTCCCAACAGGCCTATGGCTACACCTTC. Its translation is CASSLSRSQQAYGYTF.

The table lists this clone with a few counts. The chain carries TRBV30 and TRBJ1-3; D is unresolved. Trimming took off 0 bases at V and 4 bases at J, with 10 bases between the two ends. The CDR3 consists of 14 residues. Germline V gene lookup returns CDR1 GTSNPN and CDR2 SVGIG (reference sequence). The chain's CDR3 is CAWSVWAEGNTIYF. The DNA of the CDR3 is TGTGCCTGGAGTGTTTGGGCAGAAGGAAACACCATATATTTT.

The chain is built from TRBV19 and TRBJ2-1; D may correspond to TRBD1 or TRBD2 (5 bases each). Deletions cut 4 bases from V and 6 bases from J, with 13 bases between. The CDR3 is 14 amino acids. The germline gives CDR1 LNHDA, CDR2 SQIVND (reference sequence). CDR3 amino acids: CASSTWGPANEQFF. CDR3 in DNA: TGTGCCAGTAGTACGTGGGGACCCGCCAATGAGCAGTTCTTC.

This sequence joins TRBV7-9 and TRBJ1-4, with D unresolved. Germline assignment: CDR1 SEHNR and CDR2 FQNEAQ (reference sequence). The V and J ends lost 1 base and 8 bases respectively, with 14 bases between them. The CDR3 consists of 15 residues. The CDR3 here is CASSLGLGGREKLFF. For the CDR3, the DNA is TGTGCCAGCAGCTTAGGTCTGGGAGGGCGGGAAAAACTGTTTTTT.

This chain links TRBV4-1 with TRBJ1-3, with unresolved D. V lost 2 bases to trimming and J lost 7 bases, with 12 bases between them. The CDR3 sequence is 14 residues long. Germline CDR1 reads MGHRA; CDR2 reads YSYEKL. The CDR3 DNA reads TGCGCCAGCAGCCAACCTCCCTGGGGTAACACCATATATTTT. Amino acid sequence: CASSQPPWGNTIYF.

V and J are TRBV5-4 and TRBJ2-7; the match to TRBD2 covers 7 bases. This CDR3 has 14 residues. Trimming took 5 bases from V and 7 from J; bases not matched to a gene: 12. Germline V gene data show CDR1 as SGHNT and CDR2 as YYREEE (reference sequence). CDR3 in amino acids: CASSPDRAGREQYF. CDR3 bases: TGTGCCAGCAGTCCGGACCGAGCGGGGAGGGAGCAGTACTTC. Full variable domain (remainder filled in from reference TRBV5-4 and TRBJ2-7): ETGVTQSPTHLIKTRGQQVTLRCSSQSGHNTVSWYQQALGQGPQFIFQYYREEENGRGNFPPRFSGLQFPNYSSELNVNALELDDSALYLCASSPDRAGREQYFGPGTRLTVT.

This clone has a single count. The chain recombines TRBV5-6 with TRBJ1-1; D remains unclear. The V and J ends lost 2 bases and 8 bases respectively, with 7 bases between them. The germline V gene has CDR1 SGHDT and CDR2 YYEEEE. There are 11 residues in the CDR3. CDR3 sequence (DNA): TGTGCCAGCAGCTTAGGCCCCGAAGCTTTCTTT. It codes for CASSLGPEAFF.

The gene calls are TRBV3-1 (or the pseudogene TRBV3-2) and TRBJ1-5; TRBD1 is a possible D gene (5 bases). This CDR3 contains 16 residues. The ends were cut back, 0 bases at V and 1 base at J, with 10 bases in the middle. Germline CDR1 and CDR2: LGHDT and YNNKEL (reference sequence). The chain's CDR3 is CASSQDWDGSNQPQHF. DNA of the CDR3: TGTGCCAGCAGCCAAGATTGGGACGGGAGCAATCAGCCCCAGCATTTT.

J is TRBJ2-1 and V is TRBV5-1; 8 nucleotides align to TRBD2. V was clipped by 2 bases and J by 4 bases; unmatched bases: 8. Per the germline V gene, CDR1 is SGHRS and CDR2 is YFSETQ. The CDR3 contains 16 residues. The CDR3 DNA sequence: TGCGCCAGCAGCTTACGGACTAGCTCAGGGTACAATGAGCAGTTCTTC. It specifies CASSLRTSSGYNEQFF.

This chain joins TRBV9 and TRBJ2-1; TRBD2 matches at 10 bases. The length of the CDR3 is 16 residues. The V and J ends lost 3 bases and 8 bases, in that order; junction bases with no gene match: 11. The germline gives CDR1 SGDLS, CDR2 YYNGEE. The CDR3 spells CASSASLSSGSHEQFF. The CDR3 DNA sequence: TGTGCCAGCAGCGCGAGCCTCTCTAGCGGGAGTCATGAGCAGTTCTTC.

DNA for the CDR3: TGTGCCACCCTTGAGGTAGGAAGTGAAAAACTGTTTTTT. It is translated as CATLEVGSEKLFF. The chain combines TRBV28 with TRBJ1-4, with D hard to call. Germline loops: CDR1 MDHEN, CDR2 SYDVKM. The CDR3 is 13 residues long. V lost 10 bases and J lost 7, with 16 bases in between.

The DNA for the CDR3 is TGTGCCAGCAGCCAAGATCCAGGGCTCCCCAATCAGCCCCAGCATTTT. As protein: CASSQDPGLPNQPQHF. V and J are TRBV4-2 and TRBJ1-5, with D possibly matching TRBD1 (5 bases). Between the trimmed V and J ends, which lost 0 bases and 3 bases, there was a span of 12 bases. The germline V gene encodes CDR1 LGHNA and CDR2 YNFKEQ. This CDR3 region has 16 residues.

The sample holds one count of this clone. V usage is TRBV15 and J usage is TRBJ2-3, with D possibly matching TRBD2 (5 bases). The V gene's germline CDR1 is LNHNV and CDR2 YYDKDF (reference sequence). The CDR3 sequence is 14 residues long. The V gene lost 1 base and the J gene lost 6 bases, with 11 bases spanning the gap. The CDR3 DNA reads TGTGCCACCAGCAGAGCCGGGGATTGGGATACGCAGTATTTT. This encodes CATSRAGDWDTQYF.

The chain combines TRBV9 with TRBJ1-1; a weak D match, TRBD1 (5 bases). Germline V gene sequence: CDR1 SGDLS, CDR2 YYNGEE. This CDR3 is 15 amino acids long. V shed 0 bases and J shed 0 bases, with 9 bases lying between them. This chain's CDR3 is CASSVDTGLNTEAFF. The CDR3 DNA is TGTGCCAGCAGCGTAGATACAGGATTGAACACTGAAGCTTTCTTT.